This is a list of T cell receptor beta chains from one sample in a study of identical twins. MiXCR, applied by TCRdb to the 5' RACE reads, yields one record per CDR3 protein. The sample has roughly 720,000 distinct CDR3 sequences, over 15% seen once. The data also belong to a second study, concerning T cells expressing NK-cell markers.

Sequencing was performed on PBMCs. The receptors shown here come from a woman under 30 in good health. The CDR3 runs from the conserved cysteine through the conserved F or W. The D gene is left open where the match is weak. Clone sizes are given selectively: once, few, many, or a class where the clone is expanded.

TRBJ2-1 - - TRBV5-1 CASSLGVVVDHEQFF TGCGCCAGCAGCTTGGGGGTAGTTGTAGATCATGAGCAGTTCTTC
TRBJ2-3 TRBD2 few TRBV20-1 CSLLLAGVADTQYF TGCAGTCTTTTACTAGCGGGAGTAGCAGATACGCAGTATTTT
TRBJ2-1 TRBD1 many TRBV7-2 CASSLDPGGNEQFF TGTGCCAGCAGCTTAGATCCAGGGGGCAATGAGCAGTTCTTC
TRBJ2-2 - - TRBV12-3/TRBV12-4 CASSFPRNTGELFF TGTGCCAGCAGTTTTCCTAGGAACACCGGGGAGCTGTTTTTT
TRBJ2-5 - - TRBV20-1 CSASGPPRETQYF TGCAGTGCTAGTGGACCTCCCAGAGAGACCCAGTACTTC
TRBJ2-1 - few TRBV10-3 CAIWDRREAYNEQFF TGTGCCATTTGGGACCGGAGGGAGGCCTACAATGAGCAGTTCTTC
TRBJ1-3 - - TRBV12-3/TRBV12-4 CASSFRGRGSGNTIYF TGTGCCAGCAGTTTTAGGGGACGGGGCTCTGGAAACACCATATATTTT
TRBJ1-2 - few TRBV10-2 CASRGRGAYGYTF TGCGCCAGCAGGGGCAGGGGAGCCTATGGCTACACCTTC
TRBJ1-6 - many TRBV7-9 CASSFTTGNSPLHF TGTGCCAGCAGCTTCACGACCGGTAATTCACCCCTCCACTTT
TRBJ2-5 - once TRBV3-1 CASSQDTELQETQYF TGTGCCAGCAGCCAAGATACGGAACTACAAGAGACCCAGTACTTC
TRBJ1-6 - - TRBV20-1 CSARFWGADSPLHF TGCAGTGCTAGGTTTTGGGGGGCAGACTCACCCCTCCACTTT
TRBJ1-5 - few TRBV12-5 CASGLTRGSNQPQHF TGTGCTAGTGGTTTGACGAGGGGTAGCAATCAGCCCCAGCATTTT
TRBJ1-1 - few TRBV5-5 CASSSHRDAEAFF TGTGCCAGCAGCTCGCACAGGGACGCTGAAGCTTTCTTT
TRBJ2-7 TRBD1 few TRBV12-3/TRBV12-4 CASSYPAGTGKAYEQYF TGTGCCAGCAGCTACCCCGCCGGGACAGGGAAGGCCTACGAGCAGTACTTC
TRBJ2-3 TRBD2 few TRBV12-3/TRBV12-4 CASSARTGGGDTQYF TGTGCCAGCAGTGCTCGCACGGGCGGGGGTGATACGCAGTATTTT